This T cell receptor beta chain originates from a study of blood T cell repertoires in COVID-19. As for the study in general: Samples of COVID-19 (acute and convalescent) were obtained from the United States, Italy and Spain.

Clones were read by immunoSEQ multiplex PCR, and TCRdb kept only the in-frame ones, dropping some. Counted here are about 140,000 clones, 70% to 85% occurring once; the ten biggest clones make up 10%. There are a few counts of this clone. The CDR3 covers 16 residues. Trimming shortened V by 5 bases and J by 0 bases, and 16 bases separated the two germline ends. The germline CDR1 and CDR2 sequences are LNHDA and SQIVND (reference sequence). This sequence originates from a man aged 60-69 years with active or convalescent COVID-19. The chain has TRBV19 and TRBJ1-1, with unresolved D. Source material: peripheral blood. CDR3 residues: CASSLLSRRMNTEAFF. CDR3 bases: TGTGCCAGTAGTCTTCTCAGCCGGCGGATGAACACTGAAGCTTTCTTT.